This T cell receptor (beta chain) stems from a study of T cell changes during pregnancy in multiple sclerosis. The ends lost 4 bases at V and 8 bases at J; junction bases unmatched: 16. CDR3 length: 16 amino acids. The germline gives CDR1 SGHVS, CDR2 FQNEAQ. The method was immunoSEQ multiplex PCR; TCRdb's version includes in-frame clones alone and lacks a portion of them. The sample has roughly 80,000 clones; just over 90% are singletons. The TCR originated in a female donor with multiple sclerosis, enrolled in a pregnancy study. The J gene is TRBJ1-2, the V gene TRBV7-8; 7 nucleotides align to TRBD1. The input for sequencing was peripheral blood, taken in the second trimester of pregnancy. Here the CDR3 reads CASSSTTQGGGRGYTF. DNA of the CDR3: TGTGCCAGCAGCTCAACCACCCAGGGGGGAGGAAGGGGCTACACCTTC.